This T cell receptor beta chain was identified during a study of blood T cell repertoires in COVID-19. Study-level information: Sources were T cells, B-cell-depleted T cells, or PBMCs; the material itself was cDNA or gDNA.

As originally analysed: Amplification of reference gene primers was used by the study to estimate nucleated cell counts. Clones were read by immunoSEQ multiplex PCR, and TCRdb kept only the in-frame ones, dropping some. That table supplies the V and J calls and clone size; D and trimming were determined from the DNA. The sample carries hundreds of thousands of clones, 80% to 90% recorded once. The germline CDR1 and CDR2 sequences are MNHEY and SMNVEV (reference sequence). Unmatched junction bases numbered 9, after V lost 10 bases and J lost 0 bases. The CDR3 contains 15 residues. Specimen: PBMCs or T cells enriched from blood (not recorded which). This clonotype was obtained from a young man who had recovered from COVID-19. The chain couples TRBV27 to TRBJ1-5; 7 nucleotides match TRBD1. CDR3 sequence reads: CATSGGTDSNQPQHF. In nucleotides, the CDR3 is TGTGCCACCTCAGGGGGTACTGATAGCAATCAGCCCCAGCATTTT.